Included here is one TCR beta chain sequence, with context. It has no known antigen specificity. Qualities for individual bases were not recorded, and no much larger clone is one base off. The data belong to a study of shared clonotypes between healthy human individuals (TCRdb year 2020). At the level of the whole study: Two women and three men aged 18 to 49 years were included in the cohort. For each donor, CD4 naive and CD4 memory were each run on three plates, CD8 naive on two plates, and CD8 memory on one plate. To estimate repertoire size and how much clonotypes are shared between individuals, the study performed deep sequencing of blood TCR repertoires from roughly five healthy adults. To increase sequencing depth and limit assay-specific biases, different laboratories used diverse techniques to prepare libraries and sequence TCR repertoires. Each donor's leukapheresis produced roughly between roughly 0.85 and 9.5 billion PBMCs.

What the authors observed across the whole study: Sampling was limited to blood, and TCR repertoires in tissue likely differ from TCR repertoires in blood. Larger estimated clonotype richness was generally found for naive subsets than for memory subsets. Clonotypes shared by all four sorted-subset donors showed higher generation probabilities than non-shared clonotypes. Incomplete sequencing was indicated by rarefaction of sorted-subset datasets, despite the large sequencing depth. The genetic and exposure-history diversity represented was limited by the small number of donors. Based on pairwise subsampling, the degree of clonotype sharing among donors was expected to be affected by sequencing depth. Around 5% of naive CD4, 3.5% of naive CD8, about 2.5% of memory CD4, and around 0.42% of memory CD8 clonotypes were shared across several donors.

Using the deep immunoSEQ assay, multiplex PCR amplified TCR CDR3 regions from genomic DNA. Genomic DNA extracted from each cell subset was distributed evenly over all wells of several immunoSEQ 96-well plates, and each plate served as one replicate. For sorted subsets, each replicate PCR was loaded with approximately 0.2 ug genomic DNA, equivalent to 25,000 to 35,000 T cell genomes. Purified libraries were quantified with a Qubit 3.0 fluorometer, sized on a Bioanalyzer 2100, and re-quantified with the KAPA Library Quantification kit. Every immunoSEQ 96-well plate was sequenced on a separate single-read 150-cycle Illumina NextSeq 550 flow cell. Concerning the study's data processing: Because the immunoSEQ output included only junctional sequences and no quality scores, the filtering could not be the same as the filtering used for full-length reads. To assign V/J genes and CDR3, sequences were annotated against IMGT germline references using PyIR, a Python wrapper for IgBLAST v1.9. Reads were removed for weak V/J assignments (E-value above 1e-6), missing CDR3, stop codons, out-of-frame junctions, or ambiguous translated residues. V3J clonotypes were defined as sequences sharing an identical inferred V gene, J gene, and CDR3 amino acid sequence. To compute the percentage overlap between repertoires, the number of shared unique clonotypes was divided by the size of the smaller repertoire. RTK rarefaction, the Chao1 estimator, and Recon v2.1 estimates of unobserved clonotypes were used to assess repertoire richness. For all TCRbeta clonotypes obtained by the gDNA method from a few donors, generation probabilities were computed with OLGA. Sourced from immuneACCESS, this table was stored by TCRdb with only in-frame sequences that have V and J called. A share of the clones is absent; for the studies checked, an unresolved V gene accounts for under half, and the remainder has no known explanation. V and J calls and clone size are those listed in that table; D and trimming were worked out from the DNA. Counted in this sample were 2.5 million or so clones; approximately 92% of them appeared once. The ten most abundant clones make up over 0.12% of the sample.

The donors were healthy, HIV-negative adults with no recently reported acute infections or vaccinations. Every donor was a Caucasian adult residing in Nashville, Tennessee, USA. CD4+ T cells were enriched by magnetic negative selection, after which naive cells were positively selected on CD45RA and the negative fraction was taken as the memory subset. Blood was obtained by leukapheresis, after which PBMCs were separated by Ficoll-Histopaque density gradient centrifugation and cryopreserved in liquid nitrogen vapor phase. Analytical flow cytometry was used to check the purity and quantity of each magnetically sorted T cell population. Each sorted fraction had its genomic DNA isolated and then quantified by UV absorbance on a Nanodrop 2000c. Material for sequencing was naive CD4+ T cells sorted from blood. The cell subset or site label, as the study defines it: CD45RA+ positively selected. The source of this sequence is a man younger than 35 in good health.

The nucleotides read TGTGCCTCATCCCGGGGGTACGGGGCCAATTCACCCCTCCACTTT. This translates into CASSRGYGANSPLHF. The V and J genes are TRBV6-5 and TRBJ1-6; tentative D gene TRBD1, with 5 bases matching. CDR1 MNHEY and CDR2 SVGAGI are derived from the germline V gene. Cut back by 11 bases and 7 bases, the V and J ends lie 21 bases apart. Reading from cysteine to phenylalanine, the CDR3 counts 15 amino acids. Only CDR3 DNA is held: 45 bases, read in frame from base 1.